The T cell receptor (beta chain) under discussion was sequenced for a study of blood T cell repertoires in COVID-19 (dated by TCRdb to about 2020). Background on the whole study: Samples covering the acute and convalescent phases of COVID-19 were provided by collaborators in the United States, Italy and Spain. The material from the prospective study consisted of cDNA or gDNA derived from T cells, B-cell-depleted T cells, or PBMCs. Subjects who had been exposed to COVID-19, were actively infected with it, or had recovered from it provided the deeply sampled blood TCRbeta repertoires that made up the dataset. The repertoires were released in a freely available public database meant as a resource for research on the immune response to SARS-CoV-2. The samples were drawn from the first 160 participants of the ongoing ImmuneRACE study and from roughly 1,300 subjects provided by 6 global collaborators. A de-identified subject ID, COVID-19 status, age in years and sex were almost always included in the sample metadata. Where available, HLA class I and class II types were taken from metadata supplied by the sample provider and were not determined by assay-based typing.

TCRbeta CDR3 regions were amplified from genomic DNA by means of the immunoSEQ Assay, a bias-controlled multiplex PCR. As for the original processing: The number of nucleated cells in each sample was estimated by amplification of reference gene primers within the assay. To quantify the absolute abundance of each unique TCRbeta CDR3 rearrangement, sequence reads were collapsed and filtered. For each sample, productive Simpson clonality was calculated as the square root of Simpson's diversity index over productive rearrangements. In TCRdb, the immuneACCESS table is reduced to in-frame sequences with V and J assigned. These tables do not hold every clone; where another copy was compared, an unresolved V gene accounts for under half, and the others remain unexplained. That table is the source of V, J and clone size, and D and trimming were worked out from the DNA. The sample yields a few hundred thousand clones; around 91% were counted once. 3.5% to 4.5% of the sample is held by the ten biggest clonotypes.

For this clone: Its antigen remains undetermined. Per-base qualities were not stored, and no clone one base away is much larger.

From its cysteine to its phenylalanine, the CDR3 spans 17 amino acids. The entry retains the CDR3 DNA only, 51 bases that are in frame from base 1. V trim: 0 bases; J trim: 2 bases; unmatched bases: 4. CDR1 and CDR2, looked up from the germline V gene, are KGHSH and LQKENI. Participants in the prospective study were enrolled through a virtual design, were aged roughly 18 to 100 years, and lived in approximately 25 United States geographic areas. In the prospective study, participants were assigned to cohorts based on the clinical history participants reported in a screening survey and a study questionnaire. In the prospective study, mobile phlebotomists collected whole blood, serum and a nasopharyngeal or oropharyngeal swab from each participant. Participants in the prospective study had the option to provide additional blood draws and questionnaires over a 2-month period. Prospective study blood samples were shipped either frozen or at room temperature before DNA extraction.

Overall study results and their limits: The quantity of clinical and demographic metadata differed by source and by participant and was supplied without curation.

Sequencing used PBMCs or T cells enriched from blood (not recorded which). This receptor was taken from a young woman with acute COVID-19. The chain joins TRBV18 to TRBJ2-1, and 10 junctional nucleotides match TRBD2. The bases are TGTGCCAGCTCACCACCTCGACTAGCGGGTACCTACAATGAGCAGTTCTTC. Its protein is CASSPPRLAGTYNEQFF.